The next 29 T cell receptor beta chains were all read from a single sample in a study of cytomegalovirus exposure and HLA in healthy donors. 13 Jbeta primers and 60 Vbeta primers were used for the PCR. Some clones are missing from TCRdb's copy, which holds only in-frame ones; the method was immunoSEQ multiplex PCR. In all, the sample yields 150,000 or so clones. Material for sequencing was PBMCs. Receptors were obtained from a woman aged 45-60 years in good health and CMV-seronegative.

The chain uses TRBV28 and TRBJ1-1, with 11 bases lining up with TRBD1. This CDR3 has 14 residues. Germline lookup yields CDR1 MDHEN and CDR2 SYDVKM. V trimming: 3 bases; J trimming: 5 bases; junction bases outside the gene matches: 2. The CDR3 spells CASSLDRGRTEAFF. The CDR3 DNA reads as TGTGCCAGCAGTTTGGACAGGGGGCGGACTGAAGCTTTCTTT.

The rearrangement uses TRBV5-1 and TRBJ2-3; 8 nucleotides match TRBD2. CDR1 is SGHRS, CDR2 YFSETQ, per germline. This CDR3 has 14 residues. V lost 9 bases, J lost 4 bases, and 10 bases stayed unmatched. The CDR3 nucleotides are TGCGCCACAGGGGCCGGGGGGGCAGCAGATACGCAGTATTTT. This gives the protein CATGAGGAADTQYF. The entire variable domain, with the rest obtained from reference TRBV5-1 and TRBJ2-3, is as follows: KAGVTQTPRYLIKTRGQQVTLSCSPISGHRSVSWYQQTPGQGLQFLFEYFSETQRNKGNFPGRFSGRQFSNSRSEMNVSTLELGDSALYLCATGAGGAADTQYFGPGTRLTVL.

This rearrangement joins TRBV19 to TRBJ1-1; D is uncertain. In germline, CDR1 is LNHDA, CDR2 SQIVND (reference sequence). Trimming left V 7 bases short and J 0 bases short, with 9 bases between. The CDR3 extends over 13 amino acids. The CDR3 protein is CASTEEMNTEAFF. Written as DNA, the CDR3 is TGTGCCAGTACCGAAGAGATGAACACTGAAGCTTTCTTT.

This rearrangement joins TRBV14 to TRBJ2-1, with 10 bases aligning to TRBD2. Trimming removed 0 bases from V and 2 bases from J; junction bases left unmatched: 4. The V gene's germline CDR1 is SGHDN and CDR2 FVKESK. The length of the CDR3 is 17 residues. CDR3 coding DNA: TGTGCCAGCAGCCAAGATCTAGCGGGAGTACCCTACAATGAGCAGTTCTTC. This encodes CASSQDLAGVPYNEQFF. Complete variable domain (other parts from reference TRBV14 and TRBJ2-1): EAGVTQFPSHSVIEKGQTVTLRCDPISGHDNLYWYRRVMGKEIKFLLHFVKESKQDESGMPNNRFLAERTGGTYSTLKVQPAELEDSGVYFCASSQDLAGVPYNEQFFGPGTRLTVL.

The J gene is TRBJ2-7, the V gene TRBV6-5, with TRBD1 identical over 7 bases. Per the germline V gene, CDR1 is MNHEY and CDR2 is SVGAGI. The J segment lost 7 bases and the V segment lost 0 bases, leaving 12 bases of the junction unmatched. The CDR3 is 16 residues long. CDR3 coding DNA: TGTGCCAGCAGTTACTCTGGGGGCCAGGGGGTGAAGGAGCAGTACTTC. As protein: CASSYSGGQGVKEQYF.

The chain has TRBV28 and TRBJ1-2; D perhaps matches TRBD1 (6 bases). Trimming left V 8 bases short and J 4 bases short, with 20 bases between. CDR3 length: 15 residues. Germline values: CDR1 MDHEN, CDR2 SYDVKM. CDR3 DNA sequence: TGTGCCAGCGGGGGCAGGGCTTATGTACTCTATGGCTACACCTTC. Translation: CASGGRAYVLYGYTF.

CDR3: CASSGGSHNEQFF. Written as DNA, the CDR3 is TGTGCCAGCAGCGGAGGTAGCCACAATGAGCAGTTCTTC. This chain joins TRBV11-3 and TRBJ2-1; D may be TRBD2 (5 bases). The V gene's germline CDR1 is SGHNT and CDR2 YENEEA. V was trimmed by 5 bases and J by 5 bases, leaving 10 bases between them. The CDR3 contains 13 residues.

Points on this clone: This sample includes further DNA sequences coding for the same CDR3. J is TRBJ2-1 and V is TRBV7-6, with TRBD2 matching 7 bases. The CDR3 runs 16 residues. With 1 base clipped from V and 2 bases from J, the junction kept 5 bases outside the gene matches. The germline V gene encodes CDR1 SGHVS and CDR2 FNYEAQ. The CDR3 loop is CASSLVGGSPYNEQFF. In DNA form, the CDR3 reads TGTGCCAGCAGCTTAGTGGGGGGGTCCCCCTACAATGAGCAGTTCTTC. Together with reference TRBV7-6 and TRBJ2-1, the CDR3 gives the full variable domain: GAGVSQSPRYKVTKRGQDVALRCDPISGHVSLYWYRQALGQGPEFLTYFNYEAQQDKSGLPNDRFSAERPEGSISTLTIQRTEQRDSAMYRCASSLVGGSPYNEQFFGPGTRLTVL.

The V call is TRBV5-1, the J call TRBJ2-1; D perhaps matches TRBD2 (6 bases). Trimming shortened V by 2 bases and J by 7 bases, and 22 bases separated the two germline ends. This CDR3 has 17 amino acids. The germline gives CDR1 SGHRS, CDR2 YFSETQ. CDR3 sequence reads: CASSLTSLFRTGNEQFF. CDR3 in DNA: TGCGCCAGCAGCTTAACTAGCCTCTTCAGAACCGGGAATGAGCAGTTCTTC.

The chain is built from TRBV4-1 and TRBJ1-2; 8 bases match TRBD1. Germline assignment: CDR1 MGHRA and CDR2 YSYEKL. Trimming removed 5 bases from V and 1 base from J; junction bases left unmatched: 6. This CDR3 is 15 amino acids long. CDR3 amino acids: CASSNLDRVNYGYTF. The CDR3 DNA reads as TGCGCCAGCAGCAACTTGGACAGGGTTAACTATGGCTACACCTTC.

The chain employs TRBV30 and TRBJ2-7; TRBD1 matches at 9 bases. The germline CDR1 and CDR2 sequences are GTSNPN and SVGIG (reference sequence). This CDR3 region has 12 residues. Trimming took 4 bases from V and 10 from J; bases not matched to a gene: 8. The CDR3 DNA reads TGTGCCTGGACTGGGACAGGGTTAAATCAGTACTTC. Protein: CAWTGTGLNQYF.

This chain joins TRBV30 and TRBJ1-6; D is possibly TRBD1 (5 bases). This CDR3 has 15 amino acids. The V end was cut by 2 bases, the J end by 3 bases, with 11 bases between. The germline gives CDR1 GTSNPN, CDR2 SVGIG (reference sequence). The CDR3 bases are TGTGCCTGGAGTATGACCCAGGGCTATAATTCACCCCTCCACTTT. Its translation is CAWSMTQGYNSPLHF.

The rearrangement joins TRBV9 to TRBJ2-7, with D maybe TRBD2 (6 bases). This CDR3 contains 17 residues. CDR1 is SGDLS, CDR2 YYNGEE, per germline. V lost 0 bases and J 3 bases, leaving 19 bases between the germline ends. The CDR3 DNA reads as TGTGCCAGCAGCGTAGAAGGAGGGAGAACCTTGGTCTACGAGCAGTACTTC. It specifies CASSVEGGRTLVYEQYF.

This chain's CDR3 is CASSPPGGTEAFF. The CDR3 bases are TGTGCCAGCAGCCCCCCGGGGGGCACTGAAGCTTTCTTT. V gene TRBV9 combines with J gene TRBJ1-1, with D possibly matching TRBD1 (5 bases). The CDR3 sequence is 13 residues long. V was cut by 4 bases and J by 4 bases, with 11 bases left in between. Germline V gives CDR1 SGDLS, CDR2 YYNGEE.

The chain recombines TRBV7-9 with TRBJ2-5; 7 bases agree with TRBD2. Germline lookup yields CDR1 SEHNR and CDR2 FQNEAQ (reference sequence). After removal of 6 bases from V and 5 bases from J, the junction contained 12 bases not matched to a gene. The CDR3 covers 15 residues. CDR3 in amino acids: CASSVGRELGETQYF. CDR3 DNA sequence: TGTGCCAGCAGTGTTGGGCGGGAGCTTGGGGAGACCCAGTACTTC.

The chain recombines TRBV4-2 with TRBJ1-5, with TRBD1 matching 8 bases. The junction had 5 bases not matched to a gene; V was cut back by 4 bases and J by 3 bases. The CDR3 covers 15 residues. Germline CDR1 LGHNA, CDR2 YNFKEQ. The chain's CDR3 is CASSRGTGDNQPQHF. CDR3 DNA sequence: TGTGCCAGCAGCCGTGGGACAGGCGACAATCAGCCCCAGCATTTT.

V and J are TRBV4-1 and TRBJ2-7; D not certain. The germline CDR1 and CDR2 sequences are MGHRA and YSYEKL. V lost 3 bases and J lost 0, with 6 bases in between. The CDR3 runs 13 residues. The DNA of the CDR3 is TGCGCCAGCAGCCACACCAGCTCCTACGAGCAGTACTTC. It translates to CASSHTSSYEQYF.

Here the CDR3 reads CASSQDLYQPQHF. CDR3 bases: TGCGCCAGCAGCCAAGACCTTTATCAGCCCCAGCATTTT. The chain uses TRBV4-3 and TRBJ1-5; D is unresolved. With 0 bases removed from V and 5 bases from J, the gap between germline ends came to 5 bases. The CDR3 sequence is 13 residues long. Germline lookup yields CDR1 LGHNA and CDR2 YSLEER.

This chain joins TRBV5-1 and TRBJ2-1, with 10 bases identical to TRBD2. This CDR3 is 15 amino acids long. Germline trimming cut 3 bases from V and 7 bases from J; bases unmatched to any gene: 7. Germline CDR1 reads SGHRS; CDR2 reads YFSETQ. The CDR3 region is CASSSIAGGVNEQFF. The DNA of the CDR3 is TGCGCCAGCAGCTCTATAGCGGGAGGAGTGAATGAGCAGTTCTTC.

The V call is TRBV4-3, the J call TRBJ2-2; D possibly corresponds to TRBD1 (6 bases). This CDR3 has 15 residues. Germline V lookup: CDR1 LGHNA, CDR2 YSLEER. The ends were cut back, 3 bases at V and 1 base at J, with 9 bases in the middle. The CDR3 DNA reads TGCGCCAGCAGCCAGGAACAGGGGAACACCGGGGAGCTGTTTTTT. Its translation is CASSQEQGNTGELFF.

The chain links TRBV19 to TRBJ1-2; D uncertain. Trimming cost V 4 bases and J 3 bases, with 18 bases left between them. CDR3 size: 16 residues. The germline gives CDR1 LNHDA, CDR2 SQIVND (reference sequence). CDR3 DNA: TGTGCCAGTAGTAGAGATACCGGGGAAACCCACTATGGCTACACCTTC. Translating gives CASSRDTGETHYGYTF.

The gene calls are TRBV28 and TRBJ1-2; possibly TRBD1 for D (6 bases). Germline CDR1 and CDR2: MDHEN and SYDVKM. V dropped 1 base and J dropped 8 bases, with 26 bases sitting between them. The CDR3 has 18 amino acids. The CDR3 protein is CASSLSGHLTSMSHGYTF. In DNA form, the CDR3 reads TGTGCCAGCAGTTTATCGGGACATTTGACGTCTATGAGTCACGGCTACACCTTC.

The rearrangement links TRBV7-3 to TRBJ2-3; a possible D gene is TRBD2 (5 bases). The CDR3 spans 18 residues. The germline V gene has CDR1 SGHTA and CDR2 FQGTGA. Trimming pared 0 bases from V and 0 bases from J, leaving 16 bases between. CDR3: CASSLTGLTLASTDTQYF. The CDR3 nucleotides are TGTGCCAGCAGCTTAACCGGATTAACCCTAGCCAGCACAGATACGCAGTATTTT. Filled out from reference TRBV7-3 and TRBJ2-3, the complete variable domain reads GAGVSQTPSNKVTEKGKYVELRCDPISGHTALYWYRQSLGQGPEFLIYFQGTGAADDSGLPNDRFFAVRPEGSVSTLKIQRTERGDSAVYLCASSLTGLTLASTDTQYFGPGTRLTVL.

The rearrangement links TRBV9 to TRBJ2-7; TRBD2 is a possible D gene (6 bases). CDR1 SGDLS and CDR2 YYNGEE come from the germline V gene. This CDR3 region has 17 residues. Trimming removed 3 bases from V and 7 bases from J, with 26 bases in between. The CDR3 reads CASSAQALAGPAWEQYF. In DNA form, the CDR3 reads TGTGCCAGCAGCGCCCAGGCCTTGGCGGGACCGGCCTGGGAGCAGTACTTC.

This sequence joins TRBV28 and TRBJ1-1, with a weak D call TRBD1 (5 bases). Germline V gene lookup returns CDR1 MDHEN and CDR2 SYDVKM. The CDR3 is 14 residues long. V gave up 3 bases and J gave up 1 base, with 9 bases separating them. CDR3 nucleotide sequence: TGTGCCAGCAGTTTCGGACATTCGAACACTGAAGCTTTCTTT. This gives the protein CASSFGHSNTEAFF.

The rearrangement links TRBV28 to TRBJ2-7; TRBD2 matches at 11 bases. Germline V lookup: CDR1 MDHEN, CDR2 SYDVKM. The trim removed 5 bases at V and 0 bases at J, leaving 9 bases unmatched. The CDR3 sequence is 17 residues long. The CDR3 coding sequence is TGTGCCAGCAGTATCCTAGCGGGAGGTCAGAGCTCCTACGAGCAGTACTTC. It codes for CASSILAGGQSSYEQYF.

V is TRBV13 and J is TRBJ2-5, with D possibly matching TRBD2 (6 bases). Near its end, the DNA agrees better with TRBJ2-7, so the J call may be wrong. CDR1 is PRHDT, CDR2 FYEKMQ, per germline (reference sequence). The CDR3 extends over 14 amino acids. The CDR3 nucleotides read TGTGCCAGCAGCTCCCGGGACTCCACCTACGAGCAGTACTTC. This encodes CASSSRDSTYEQYF.

This sequence joins TRBV6-5 and TRBJ2-6; TRBD2 matches at 7 bases. This CDR3 is 15 amino acids long. Per germline, CDR1 MNHEY and CDR2 SVGAGI. The V segment lost 6 bases and the J segment 0 bases; nucleotides outside the gene matches: 2. The CDR3 protein is CASSRDYSGANVLTF. The CDR3 DNA sequence: TGTGCCAGCAGCCGGGACTACTCTGGGGCCAACGTCCTGACTTTC.

V usage is TRBV4-3 and J usage is TRBJ1-2, with 7 positions matching TRBD1. This CDR3 spans 16 amino acids. Unmatched junction bases numbered 13, after V lost 1 base and J lost 8 bases. Germline V gene lookup returns CDR1 LGHNA and CDR2 YSLEER. CDR3: CASSQGLQGRRLGYTF. The CDR3 nucleotides are TGCGCCAGCAGCCAAGGGTTACAGGGGAGACGGTTAGGCTACACCTTC.